The next 32 T cell receptor beta chains were all read from a single sample in a study of response to subunit inactivated influenza vaccine. TCRdb fed the RT-PCR reads into MiXCR, producing one record per CDR3 protein. This sample has hundreds of thousands of distinct CDR3 sequences; around 14% occur once, and the top ten carry 11%. Material: PBMCs from blood, obtained 11 to 12 days after vaccination. These TCRs come from a man in his forties or fifties who received an inactivated influenza vaccine.

The chain couples TRBV6-5 to TRBJ1-1; D gene uncertain. V lost 2 bases and J 1 base, leaving 5 bases between the germline ends. CDR3 length: 13 amino acids. Looked up from germline, CDR1 is MNHEY and CDR2 is SVGAGI. Here the CDR3 reads CASSYHTNTEAFF. CDR3 coding DNA: TGTGCCAGCAGTTACCACACGAACACTGAAGCTTTCTTT.

This clonotype has just a few counts. The J gene is TRBJ1-5, the V gene TRBV7-2; D call uncertain. The CDR3 consists of 14 residues. Trimming removed 0 bases at V and 1 base at J, with 4 bases between. Germline CDR1 reads SGHTA; CDR2 reads FQGNSA. CDR3 sequence reads: CASSLAWSNQPQHF. The CDR3 DNA reads TGTGCCAGCAGCTTAGCTTGGAGCAATCAGCCCCAGCATTTT.

This clonotype has a handful of counts. The chain joins TRBV4-3 to TRBJ2-1; 7 nucleotides align to TRBD2. Losses at the gene ends were 3 bases for V and 2 bases for J; bases not matched to a gene: 10. The CDR3 consists of 17 residues. CDR1 LGHNA and CDR2 YSLEER come from the germline V gene. For the CDR3, the DNA is TGCGCCAGCAGCCAGGTGTGGGGGGAGGGCCCCTACAATGAGCAGTTCTTC. It encodes CASSQVWGEGPYNEQFF.

The chain employs TRBV6-2 or TRBV6-3 and TRBJ2-1, with D perhaps TRBD1 (6 bases). The V end lost 7 bases, the J end lost 6 bases, and 19 bases lay between the germline ends. CDR1 and CDR2 from the germline V gene are MNHEY and SVGEGT. The CDR3 consists of 15 residues. The CDR3 region is CASNTRPPRGNEQFF. The DNA of the CDR3 is TGTGCCAGCAACACCCGACCGCCCAGGGGCAATGAGCAGTTCTTC.

V usage is TRBV6-2 or TRBV6-3 and J usage is TRBJ2-5; D ambiguous. CDR3 size: 12 residues. The germline V gene encodes CDR1 MNHEY and CDR2 SVGEGT. Trimming left V 3 bases short and J 2 bases short, with 4 bases between. The DNA of the CDR3 is TGTGCCAGCAGTTATAGACAAGAGACCCAGTACTTC. It yields the protein CASSYRQETQYF.

This clonotype was seen repeatedly, ten times or more. The chain recombines TRBV11-2 with TRBJ2-1; 8 positions agree with TRBD2. Germline loops: CDR1 SGHAT, CDR2 FQNNGV. This CDR3 has 20 amino acids. Germline trimming cut 6 bases from V and 0 bases from J; bases unmatched to any gene: 19. The chain's CDR3 is CASSSPGVAGLLSSYNEQFF. The CDR3 nucleotides read TGTGCCAGCAGTTCCCCCGGGGTAGCGGGGTTATTAAGCTCCTACAATGAGCAGTTCTTC.

The table lists this clonotype with a count of one. This sequence joins TRBV27 and TRBJ2-7; TRBD1 matches 8 bases. This CDR3 region has 15 residues. Unmatched junction bases numbered 6, after V lost 2 bases and J lost 3 bases. Per the germline V gene, CDR1 is MNHEY and CDR2 is SMNVEV (reference sequence). The chain's CDR3 is CASSLGTGTIYEQYF. DNA for the CDR3: TGTGCCAGCAGTTTAGGGACAGGAACCATCTACGAGCAGTACTTC.

V is TRBV27 and J is TRBJ2-7; weak D call: TRBD1 (5 bases). In germline, CDR1 is MNHEY, CDR2 SMNVEV (reference sequence). Trimming took 1 base from V and 2 from J, leaving 6 bases between them. This CDR3 comprises 13 residues. CDR3 nucleotide sequence: TGTGCCAGCAGTTTATACAGGACCTACGAGCAGTACTTC. This encodes CASSLYRTYEQYF.

The chain has TRBV5-5 and TRBJ2-3; TRBD1 is a possible D gene (6 bases). The CDR3 totals 14 residues. V dropped 4 bases and J dropped 1 base, with 10 bases sitting between them. The germline CDR1 and CDR2 sequences are SGHKS and YYEKEE (reference sequence). CDR3: CASSRGHGTDTQYF. The CDR3, as DNA: TGTGCCAGCAGCAGGGGACACGGCACAGATACGCAGTATTTT.

This chain uses TRBV7-2 with TRBJ2-1, with 9 bases identical to TRBD2. The CDR3 has 16 residues. The ends lost 1 base at V and 8 bases at J; junction bases unmatched: 9. Germline CDR1 is SGHTA and CDR2 is FQGNSA. The CDR3 nucleotides read TGTGCCAGCAGCTTAGGTGTGCTAGCGGGAAGTGATGAGCAGTTCTTC. Protein: CASSLGVLAGSDEQFF.

The sample holds many counts of this clonotype. The gene calls are TRBV4-1 and TRBJ1-1; no definite D call. V shed 1 base and J shed 0 bases, with 6 bases lying between them. Germline values: CDR1 MGHRA, CDR2 YSYEKL. The CDR3 sequence is 14 residues long. The CDR3 region is CASSQALMNTEAFF. The DNA of the CDR3 is TGCGCCAGCAGCCAAGCACTAATGAACACTGAAGCTTTCTTT.

This clonotype has only a few counts. Relative to the germline gene, one junction end is altered; a read error may explain this. V gene TRBV15 combines with J gene TRBJ2-3; 7 nucleotides align to TRBD1. CDR3 length equals 15 residues. From germline, CDR1 is LNHNV and CDR2 YYDKDF (reference sequence). The CDR3 region is CATSRDLTGTVTQYF. CDR3 coding DNA: TGTGCCACCAGCAGAGACCTGACCGGGACAGTTACGCAGTATTTT.

The chain recombines TRBV4-3 with TRBJ2-7; the D is unclear. The germline V gene has CDR1 LGHNA and CDR2 YSLEER. This CDR3 region has 14 residues. Trimming cost V 5 bases and J 1 base, with 12 bases left between them. The CDR3 DNA follows: TGCGCCAGCAGCAAGGACGTGCTGTCCTACGAGCAGTACTTC. Protein product: CASSKDVLSYEQYF.

The table lists this clonotype with a few counts. The rearrangement uses TRBV12-3 or TRBV12-4 and TRBJ2-7; D is possibly TRBD2 (5 bases). Trimming took 5 bases from V and 6 from J, leaving 14 bases between them. The CDR3 contains 13 residues. CDR3 sequence (DNA): TGTGCCAGCAGTCTACTCTCCGGGGTCGAGCAGTACTTC. Translating it yields CASSLLSGVEQYF.

This clonotype appeared a few times. J is TRBJ2-1 and V is TRBV4-2; 7 bases map to TRBD2. V lost 1 base to trimming and J lost 1 base; unmatched junction nucleotides: 7. The CDR3 contains 17 residues. Per the germline V gene, CDR1 is LGHNA and CDR2 is YNFKEQ. The CDR3, as DNA: TGTGCCAGCAGCCAAGGGGAGGGCGGGGAATCCTACAATGAGCAGTTCTTC. It encodes CASSQGEGGESYNEQFF.

There are many counts of this clonotype. An end of the junction does not agree with germline; a read error may underlie this. V and J are TRBV5-8 and TRBJ2-2, with TRBD1 identical over 10 bases. CDR3 size: 15 residues. Germline V lookup: CDR1 SGHTS, CDR2 YDEGEE. The CDR3 DNA sequence: TGCGCCAGCCGCGGACAGGGGGCGAACACCGGGGAGCTGTTTTTT. Protein sequence: CASRGQGANTGELFF.

This clonotype was recorded at least ten times. The gene calls are TRBV5-1 and TRBJ1-5, with TRBD1 matching 9 bases. The CDR3 contains 16 residues. J was trimmed by 1 base and V by 3 bases; bases with no gene match: 5. The germline V gene has CDR1 SGHRS and CDR2 YFSETQ. The CDR3 DNA follows: TGCGCCAGCAGCTCCCGGACAGGGGACAGCAATCAGCCCCAGCATTTT. The encoded protein is CASSSRTGDSNQPQHF.

This clonotype came up a few times. CDR3 protein: CASSFRRRQETQYF. The CDR3 DNA sequence: TGTGCCAGCAGTTTCCGGCGACGCCAAGAGACCCAGTACTTC. The genes are TRBV12-3 or TRBV12-4 and TRBJ2-5; D not resolved. This CDR3 region has 14 residues. Between the trimmed V and J ends, which lost 3 bases and 1 base, there was a span of 9 bases.

This clonotype was picked up a small number of times. The rearrangement joins TRBV9 to TRBJ2-1; weak D call: TRBD1 (6 bases). V was shortened by 3 bases and J by 4 bases, with 14 bases between the two germline ends. The CDR3 is 15 residues long. In germline, CDR1 is SGDLS, CDR2 YYNGEE. The CDR3 region has the DNA TGTGCCAGCAGCGGGGGGTGGGACAAATACAATGAGCAGTTCTTC. Encoded protein: CASSGGWDKYNEQFF.

Comments on this clonotype: A read error may produce the germline difference seen at one junction end. The rearrangement joins TRBV7-7 to TRBJ2-5; D uncertain. Germline V gives CDR1 SSHAT, CDR2 FNYEAQ (reference sequence). The CDR3 runs 13 residues. The CDR3 reads CASSVRSGETQYF. CDR3 DNA: TGTGCTAGCAGCGTAAGGTCCGGGGAGACCCAGTACTTC. Filled out from reference TRBV7-7 and TRBJ2-5, the complete variable domain reads GAGVSQSPRYKVTKRGQDVTLRCDPISSHATLYWYQQALGQGPEFLTYFNYEAQPDKSGLPSDRFSAERPEGSISTLTIQRTEQRDSAMYRCASSVRSGETQYFGPGTRLLVL.

This chain connects TRBV5-6 to TRBJ1-1, with unresolved D. Germline CDR1 reads SGHDT; CDR2 reads YYEEEE. V was cut by 2 bases and J by 0 bases, with 11 bases left in between. The CDR3 runs to 15 residues. CDR3 region: CASSFRKGMNTEAFF. Here the CDR3 DNA reads TGTGCCAGCAGCTTTCGGAAGGGCATGAACACTGAAGCTTTCTTT.

There are a few counts of this clonotype. CDR3: CSGTPSGTDTQYF. As DNA, the CDR3 is TGCAGCGGGACGCCCTCCGGGACAGATACGCAGTATTTT. The chain carries TRBV29-1 and TRBJ2-3; D is unclear. CDR1 and CDR2 (germline): SQVTM, ANQGSEA. CDR3 length: 13 amino acids. Trimming shortened V by 7 bases and J by 3 bases, and 14 bases separated the two germline ends.

The V gene is TRBV18, the J gene TRBJ2-2; possibly TRBD1 for D (6 bases). Germline assignment: CDR1 KGHSH and CDR2 LQKENI. The V end was cut by 4 bases, the J end by 0 bases, with 9 bases between. The CDR3 spans 15 residues. DNA of the CDR3: TGTGCCAGCTCACAGGGGGTAGCGAACACCGGGGAGCTGTTTTTT. It specifies CASSQGVANTGELFF.

Many counts were recorded for this clonotype. J is TRBJ1-2 and V is TRBV27; 8 bases are a match to TRBD1. Trimming cost V 3 bases and J 6 bases; bases outside gene matches: 12. This CDR3 region has 16 residues. The germline CDR1 and CDR2 sequences are MNHEY and SMNVEV (reference sequence). CDR3 bases: TGTGCCAGCAGTTTCGGACGAGGACAGGGTAGGGATGGCTACACCTTC. Translated: CASSFGRGQGRDGYTF.

This clonotype was counted many times. This chain connects TRBV12-3 or TRBV12-4 to TRBJ1-5; weak D call: TRBD1 (5 bases). The CDR3 has 16 residues. Trimming took off 5 bases at V and 1 base at J, with 15 bases between the two ends. For the CDR3, the DNA is TGTGCCAGCAGTGTCTCCGGGGGGAGAAGCAATCAGCCCCAGCATTTT. Translating gives CASSVSGGRSNQPQHF.

The V gene is TRBV25-1, the J gene TRBJ2-2; TRBD2 matches 9 bases. Germline CDR1 is MGHDK and CDR2 is SYGVNS. CDR3 length: 15 residues. The V segment lost 6 bases and the J segment 8 bases; nucleotides outside the gene matches: 10. CDR3 sequence (DNA): TGTGCCAGCAGGCCAGCGGGGGGCGCGGTAGGGGAGCTGTTTTTT. It yields the protein CASRPAGGAVGELFF.

This chain links TRBV9 with TRBJ2-2, with 9 bases aligning to TRBD2. V gave up 1 base and J gave up 4 bases; unmatched junction bases: 8. Per germline, CDR1 SGDLS and CDR2 YYNGEE. The CDR3 has 17 amino acids. The CDR3 spells CASSVQAGGSSTGELFF. The DNA of the CDR3 is TGTGCCAGCAGCGTACAGGCGGGAGGGTCAAGCACCGGGGAGCTGTTTTTT.

This chain joins TRBV7-2 and TRBJ2-7; a possible D gene is TRBD1 (5 bases). Germline assignment: CDR1 SGHTA and CDR2 FQGNSA. V gave up 2 bases and J gave up 1 base, with 15 bases separating them. The CDR3 spans 16 residues. In DNA form, the CDR3 reads TGTGCCAGCAGCTTATCCCACAGGTCGACGTCCTACGAGCAGTACTTC. Amino acids: CASSLSHRSTSYEQYF.

This clonotype was counted between two and nine times. CDR3 amino acids: CSANRRTGGTEAFF. The CDR3 DNA reads as TGCAGTGCTAACCGTAGGACCGGAGGGACTGAAGCTTTCTTT. The chain joins TRBV20-1 to TRBJ1-1, with unresolved D. Germline CDR1 DFQATT, CDR2 SNEGSKA (reference sequence). V lost 4 bases, J lost 5 bases, and 17 bases lay in between. The CDR3 consists of 14 residues.

In this sample, this clonotype turned up a few times. The rearrangement joins TRBV20-1 to TRBJ2-3; D remains unclear. There are 13 residues in the CDR3. V was cut by 3 bases and J by 2 bases, with 9 bases left in between. Germline V gives CDR1 DFQATT, CDR2 SNEGSKA (reference sequence). The CDR3 nucleotides are TGCAGTGCTAGGAGTATAGACACAGATACGCAGTATTTT. Translated: CSARSIDTDTQYF.

This clonotype was counted only a few times. This chain uses TRBV29-1 with TRBJ1-1; D unresolved. The CDR3 is 15 amino acids. Per the germline V gene, CDR1 is SQVTM and CDR2 is ANQGSEA. Trimming left V 2 bases short and J 1 base short, with 14 bases between. The CDR3 DNA reads as TGCAGCGTTGAATCGGTAGGCCGCTCGAACACTGAAGCTTTCTTT. Translating it yields CSVESVGRSNTEAFF.

The chain is built from TRBV11-2 and TRBJ2-7; 13 nucleotides agree with TRBD2. V was pared by 5 bases and J by 3 bases, with 4 bases of the junction left unmatched. The germline gives CDR1 SGHAT, CDR2 FQNNGV. This CDR3 has 15 residues. The CDR3 here is CASSQGLAGIYEQYF. CDR3 DNA: TGTGCCAGCAGCCAGGGACTAGCGGGGATCTACGAGCAGTACTTC.